This T cell receptor (beta chain) is drawn from a study of T cells expressing NK-cell markers. Overall study context: CD3+CD56+NKG2C+, CD3+CD56+NKG2C- and CD3+CD56-NKG2C+ T cells, once sorted, supplied the TCR beta repertoires. HCMV serostatus: seven of eight sequenced donors positive, one negative. Findings and limits, study-wide: About six donors carried dominant NKG2C+ clonotypes that made up roughly 1.0-8% of their CD8+ T cells. In several donors, these clonotypes also led the CD3+CD56-NKG2C+ fraction.

In regard to this clonotype: Its cognate antigen is unknown.

Germline V gives CDR1 SEHNR, CDR2 FQNEAQ (reference sequence). The CDR3 sequence is 16 residues long. One entry per CDR3 protein, without DNA, is what TCRdb gives after re-calling the 5' RACE reads. This specimen shows roughly 160,000 distinct CDR3 sequences; the ten leading clones hold 20% to 25%. This chain uses TRBV7-9 with TRBJ2-4; TCRdb's D call, TRBD1, is unchecked because there is no DNA. The sequenced material came from blood T cells: a sorted CD56 or NKG2C T cell subset, CD4+ or CD8+ T cells, or bulk PBMC T cells (not recorded which). This receptor was obtained from a man aged 18-70 years in good health. This CDR3 is CASSPRTGGFKNIQYF.